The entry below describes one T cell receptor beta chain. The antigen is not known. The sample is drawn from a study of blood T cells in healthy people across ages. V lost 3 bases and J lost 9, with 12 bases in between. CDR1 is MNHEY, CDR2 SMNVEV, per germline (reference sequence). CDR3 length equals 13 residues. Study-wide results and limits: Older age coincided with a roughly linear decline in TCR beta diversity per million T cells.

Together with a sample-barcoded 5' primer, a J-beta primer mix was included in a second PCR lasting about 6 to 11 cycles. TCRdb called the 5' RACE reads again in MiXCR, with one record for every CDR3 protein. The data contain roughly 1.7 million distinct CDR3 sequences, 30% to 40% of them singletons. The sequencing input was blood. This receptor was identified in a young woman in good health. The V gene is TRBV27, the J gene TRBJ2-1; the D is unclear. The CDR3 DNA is TGTGCCAGCAGTTTCAGACTTGCTCGTGAGCAGTTCTTC. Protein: CASSFRLAREQFF.